The 9 T cell receptor beta chains below all came from one sample that was sequenced in a study of shared clonotypes between healthy human individuals. The data were produced by immunoSEQ multiplex PCR, yet TCRdb's version contains in-frame clones alone and is incomplete. In the table there are millions of clones, approximately 95% of which are singletons. The sample taken for sequencing was naive CD4+ T cells from PBMCs. Subset reported: CD45RA+ positively selected. The receptors come from a man younger than 35 in good health. Some clones in this sample may be carry-over from other donors' samples.

The genes are TRBV5-8 and TRBJ2-5; TRBD1 aligns across 8 bases. CDR3 length: 15 residues. Germline values: CDR1 SGHTS, CDR2 YDEGEE. The V and J ends lost 1 base and 5 bases, in that order; junction bases with no gene match: 7. The CDR3 DNA reads TGTGCCAGCAGCTTGTTGGGCAGGGGGCGTGAGACCCAGTACTTC. It translates to CASSLLGRGRETQYF.

V usage is TRBV28 and J usage is TRBJ2-7, with a weak D call TRBD1 (6 bases). CDR3 size: 16 residues. Germline V gene data show CDR1 as MDHEN and CDR2 as SYDVKM. V lost 3 bases and J 3 bases, leaving 18 bases between the germline ends. The CDR3 protein is CASSFPPPQGSYEQYF. Here the CDR3 DNA reads TGTGCCAGCAGTTTTCCTCCCCCCCAGGGGAGCTACGAGCAGTACTTC. The full variable domain, its missing parts supplied by reference TRBV28 and TRBJ2-7, is DVKVTQSSRYLVKRTGEKVFLECVQDMDHENMFWYRQDPGLGLRLIYFSYDVKMKEKGDIPEGYSVSREKKERFSLILESASTNQTSMYLCASSFPPPQGSYEQYFGPGTRLTVT.

The V call is TRBV7-2, the J call TRBJ2-1; 12 nucleotides line up with TRBD2. Germline V gene lookup returns CDR1 SGHTA and CDR2 FQGNSA. V lost 5 bases and J lost 4; bases outside the gene matches: 6. The CDR3 is 16 amino acids. The CDR3 is CASSRQTSGGYNEQFF. The CDR3 DNA reads TGTGCCAGCAGCCGGCAGACTAGCGGGGGTTACAATGAGCAGTTCTTC.

The rearrangement links TRBV18 to TRBJ1-1; 7 bases are a match to TRBD1. The germline gives CDR1 KGHSH, CDR2 LQKENI. V lost 3 bases and J lost 3; bases outside the gene matches: 16. This CDR3 is built from 18 residues. In nucleotides, the CDR3 is TGTGCCAGCTCACCCAAAGGGCTTGAGAGGGGGCGCGACACTGAAGCTTTCTTT. It encodes CASSPKGLERGRDTEAFF.

The rearrangement joins TRBV18 to TRBJ1-2; D gene unclear. Germline V gives CDR1 KGHSH, CDR2 LQKENI. V was shortened by 6 bases and J by 7 bases, with 18 bases between the two germline ends. This CDR3 comprises 14 residues. CDR3 bases: TGTGCCAGCTCCCGATCAGCCGACAATGCTGGCTACACCTTC. It encodes CASSRSADNAGYTF.

The rearrangement joins TRBV19 to TRBJ2-2; TRBD2 is a possible D gene (6 bases). Per germline, CDR1 LNHDA and CDR2 SQIVND (reference sequence). V lost 2 bases and J 2 bases, leaving 12 bases between the germline ends. The CDR3 has 16 amino acids. The CDR3 DNA reads as TGTGCCAGTAGTATAACAGCGGGTGCTAACACCGGGGAGCTGTTTTTT. It is translated as CASSITAGANTGELFF.

The CDR3 nucleotides are TGTGCCAGCTCACAATACACGGGGGACAGGGTGTACTTC. Translated, it gives CASSQYTGDRVYF. V is TRBV18 and J is TRBJ2-7; 9 nucleotides align to TRBD1. Germline V gene sequence: CDR1 KGHSH, CDR2 LQKENI. J gave up 12 bases and V 4 bases, and 10 bases lay outside the gene matches. CDR3 length: 13 amino acids.

V is TRBV27 and J is TRBJ1-4; D is perhaps TRBD1 (5 bases). Trimming removed 6 bases from V and 5 bases from J, with 22 bases in between. Germline V gene lookup returns CDR1 MNHEY and CDR2 SMNVEV (reference sequence). This CDR3 comprises 17 residues. The CDR3 region is CASRAAGQGTINEKLFF. As DNA, the CDR3 is TGTGCCAGCAGAGCCGCCGGCCAGGGCACCATCAATGAAAAACTGTTTTTT.

This chain uses TRBV10-3 with TRBJ1-2; D ambiguous. The germline V and J ends were trimmed by 0 bases and 4 bases, with 12 bases remaining between them. This CDR3 region has 15 residues. Germline CDR1 is ENHRY and CDR2 is SYGVKD. This chain's CDR3 is CAISESEANPYGYTF. In DNA, the CDR3 is TGTGCCATCAGTGAGTCGGAAGCAAACCCCTATGGCTACACCTTC.